A single sample gave rise to the 20 T cell receptor beta chains below, sequenced in a study of T cell therapy after organ transplantation. Generated by immunoSEQ multiplex PCR, the TCRdb table keeps only in-frame clones and is missing some. This sample has a few thousand clones, with about 70% found just once. This sample's time point: 20-29 weeks after completion of therapy. These receptors' targets are unknown. Specimen: CD8+ T cells from blood, collected after autologous CMV-specific T cell therapy. Receptors were obtained from a human patient who had received a solid organ transplant and had CMV disease. Some of these T cells may belong to the graft donor.

This chain links TRBV5-1 with TRBJ2-7, with D unresolved. This CDR3 has 13 residues. Germline V gene lookup returns CDR1 SGHRS and CDR2 YFSETQ. The V and J ends lost 4 bases and 0 bases respectively, with 8 bases between them. The CDR3 sequence is CASSPTGSYEQYF. The CDR3 nucleotides read TGCGCCAGCAGCCCGACGGGCTCCTACGAGCAGTACTTC. The entire variable domain, with the rest obtained from reference TRBV5-1 and TRBJ2-7, is as follows: KAGVTQTPRYLIKTRGQQVTLSCSPISGHRSVSWYQQTPGQGLQFLFEYFSETQRNKGNFPGRFSGRQFSNSRSEMNVSTLELGDSALYLCASSPTGSYEQYFGPGTRLTVT.

The V call is TRBV6-9, the J call TRBJ2-1; D tentatively reads TRBD1 or TRBD2 (5 bases each). Per the germline V gene, CDR1 is MNHGY and CDR2 is SVAAGI. The V end was cut by 6 bases, the J end by 2 bases, with 11 bases between. CDR3 length equals 14 residues. The CDR3: CASRDWGTYNEQFF. The CDR3 nucleotides are TGTGCCAGCAGAGACTGGGGGACCTACAATGAGCAGTTCTTC.

The chain employs TRBV21-1 and TRBJ1-5; the DNA was not used to check the table's D call, TRBD1. TRBV21-1 is described as a pseudogene. CDR3 size: 17 residues. The CDR3 DNA sequence: TGTGCCAGCAGCAGAGACAGGGGGCGAAGTTGCAATCAGCCCCAGCATTTT. This gives the protein CASSRDRGRSCNQPQHF.

The CDR3 DNA reads as TGTGCCAGCAGCTTAGAGCGGGATGAGCAGTTCTTC. Translation: CASSLERDEQFF. V and J are TRBV7-9 and TRBJ2-1; perhaps TRBD2 as D (6 bases). This CDR3 spans 12 amino acids. CDR1 is SEHNR and CDR2 is FQNEAQ in the germline V gene (reference sequence). V lost 1 base and J lost 8, with 6 bases in between.

This clone was seen just once. V gene TRBV28 combines with J gene TRBJ2-7; TRBD2 matches at 14 bases. Losses at the gene ends were 6 bases for V and 7 bases for J; bases not matched to a gene: 2. Germline CDR1 MDHEN, CDR2 SYDVKM. CDR3 length equals 13 residues. CDR3 nucleotide sequence: TGTGCCAGCAGGCGGACTAGCGGGAGGGAGCAGTACTTC. Translated: CASRRTSGREQYF.

V usage is TRBV4-3 and J usage is TRBJ2-7, with TRBD1 matching 9 bases. The CDR3 consists of 15 residues. V lost 3 bases to trimming and J lost 3 bases; unmatched junction nucleotides: 6. The germline gives CDR1 LGHNA, CDR2 YSLEER. The CDR3 region has the DNA TGCGCCAGCAGCCATGACGGACAGGGGAGCTACGAGCAGTACTTC. Translated, it gives CASSHDGQGSYEQYF.

In this sample, this clone turned up a few times. The J gene is TRBJ2-7, the V gene TRBV7-6; no reliable D call. Per the germline V gene, CDR1 is SGHVS and CDR2 is FNYEAQ. This CDR3 comprises 14 residues. The V end lost 1 base, the J end lost 5 bases, and 12 bases lay between the germline ends. The CDR3 DNA sequence: TGTGCCAGCAGCTTAGGCCCCCGTGGGGACGAGCAGTACTTC. This translates into CASSLGPRGDEQYF.

In this sample, this clone turned up a few times. The V gene is TRBV19, the J gene TRBJ2-7, with 12 bases matching TRBD2. The CDR3 spans 14 residues. Unmatched junction bases numbered 3, after V lost 8 bases and J lost 1 base. Germline values: CDR1 LNHDA, CDR2 SQIVND (reference sequence). In DNA, the CDR3 is TGTGCCAGTCGGACTAGCGGGATGTCCTACGAGCAGTACTTC. It codes for CASRTSGMSYEQYF. The full variable domain, completed using reference TRBV19 and TRBJ2-7, is DGGITQSPKYLFRKEGQNVTLSCEQNLNHDAMYWYRQDPGQGLRLIYYSQIVNDFQKGDIAEGYSVSREKKESFPLTVTSAQKNPTAFYLCASRTSGMSYEQYFGPGTRLTVT.

The chain links TRBV6-5 to TRBJ2-5, with 9 bases lining up with TRBD1. The CDR3 extends over 16 amino acids. The junction had 6 bases not matched to a gene; V was cut back by 4 bases and J by 0 bases. Germline assignment: CDR1 MNHEY and CDR2 SVGAGI. The CDR3: CASSFRQGGYQETQYF. The CDR3 region has the DNA TGTGCCAGCAGTTTTCGACAGGGGGGGTACCAAGAGACCCAGTACTTC.

This chain joins TRBV6-5 and TRBJ2-7; a possible D gene is TRBD1 (6 bases). Trimming left V 2 bases short and J 2 bases short, with 10 bases between. Looked up from germline, CDR1 is MNHEY and CDR2 is SVGAGI. The CDR3 has 14 residues. The CDR3 nucleotides are TGTGCCAGCAGTTACACCGGGACACCCTACGAGCAGTACTTC. Translated, it gives CASSYTGTPYEQYF.

The genes are TRBV30 and TRBJ2-1; 11 nucleotides align to TRBD2. The CDR3 covers 14 residues. The ends lost 4 bases at V and 3 bases at J; junction bases unmatched: 2. Per germline, CDR1 GTSNPN and CDR2 SVGIG (reference sequence). CDR3 sequence (DNA): TGTGCCTGGAACCTAGCGGGAGGCTACAATGAGCAGTTCTTC. Translating it yields CAWNLAGGYNEQFF.

This clone was observed once. CDR3 nucleotides: TGTGCCAGCAGTTACGATACGCAGTATTTT. It is translated as CASSYDTQYF. The V gene is TRBV6-5, the J gene TRBJ2-3; D is undetermined. V was trimmed by 2 bases and J by 6 bases, leaving 0 bases between them. CDR1 is MNHEY, CDR2 SVGAGI, per germline. This CDR3 is built from 10 residues.

The rearrangement uses TRBV5-6 and TRBJ1-5; D is unresolved. CDR1 and CDR2 from the germline V gene are SGHDT and YYEEEE. Between the trimmed V and J ends, which lost 4 bases and 7 bases, there was a span of 12 bases. The CDR3 spans 13 residues. Here the CDR3 DNA reads TGTGCCAGCAGCCCCGTGGGAGGGCAGCCCCAGCATTTT. Its protein is CASSPVGGQPQHF.

CDR3 bases: TGCGCCAGCAGCCAGGGCGGGACTAGCGGTTACGAGCAGTACTTC. Translated, it gives CASSQGGTSGYEQYF. The rearrangement links TRBV4-3 to TRBJ2-7, with 11 nucleotides matching TRBD2. The CDR3 has 15 residues. V lost 3 bases and J lost 4; bases outside the gene matches: 5. The germline V gene has CDR1 LGHNA and CDR2 YSLEER.

The V and J genes are TRBV2 and TRBJ2-3; 9 bases fit TRBD2. The length of the CDR3 is 15 residues. V gave up 6 bases and J gave up 0 bases; unmatched junction bases: 4. Germline V gene lookup returns CDR1 SNHLY and CDR2 FYNNEI. The DNA for the CDR3 is TGTGCCAGCAGGTCTACTAGCGGGAGCACAGATACGCAGTATTTT. Its translation: CASRSTSGSTDTQYF.

The chain carries TRBV9 and TRBJ1-1, with 7 bases fitting TRBD1. The CDR3 has 14 amino acids. Per the germline V gene, CDR1 is SGDLS and CDR2 is YYNGEE. The V segment lost 0 bases and the J segment 8 bases; nucleotides outside the gene matches: 7. In DNA, the CDR3 is TGTGCCAGCAGCGTAGATTTGGGGGGACAGGAAGCTTTCTTT. It codes for CASSVDLGGQEAFF.

The gene calls are TRBV27 and TRBJ2-3; 8 bases fit TRBD2. The CDR3 is 16 residues long. Germline CDR1 and CDR2: MNHEY and SMNVEV (reference sequence). Germline trimming cut 1 base from V and 7 bases from J; bases unmatched to any gene: 10. CDR3 DNA: TGTGCCAGCAGTTTATGGCGAGCGGGAGATCTAAATACGCAGTATTTT. It yields the protein CASSLWRAGDLNTQYF.

This chain joins TRBV4-3 and TRBJ1-1, with D uncertain. The CDR3 covers 12 residues. V lost 1 base, J lost 4 bases, and 4 bases lay in between. Germline loops: CDR1 LGHNA, CDR2 YSLEER. The CDR3 DNA is TGCGCCAGCAGCCAAGCGGGCACTGAAGCTTTCTTT. Amino acids: CASSQAGTEAFF.

V usage is TRBV6-8 and J usage is TRBJ1-5; D is undetermined. Trimming shortened V by 2 bases and J by 7 bases, and 3 bases separated the two germline ends. Germline CDR1 reads MNHGY; CDR2 reads SAAAGT. CDR3 length: 11 amino acids. The CDR3 protein is CASSYPQPQHF. CDR3 DNA: TGTGCCAGCAGTTACCCCCAGCCCCAGCATTTT.

V and J are TRBV28 and TRBJ2-7; D might be TRBD2 (5 bases). From germline, CDR1 is MDHEN and CDR2 SYDVKM. This CDR3 is built from 13 residues. With 2 bases removed from V and 3 bases from J, the gap between germline ends came to 8 bases. The CDR3 spells CASSLGSHYEQYF. The CDR3 nucleotides read TGTGCCAGCAGTTTAGGGAGCCACTACGAGCAGTACTTC.